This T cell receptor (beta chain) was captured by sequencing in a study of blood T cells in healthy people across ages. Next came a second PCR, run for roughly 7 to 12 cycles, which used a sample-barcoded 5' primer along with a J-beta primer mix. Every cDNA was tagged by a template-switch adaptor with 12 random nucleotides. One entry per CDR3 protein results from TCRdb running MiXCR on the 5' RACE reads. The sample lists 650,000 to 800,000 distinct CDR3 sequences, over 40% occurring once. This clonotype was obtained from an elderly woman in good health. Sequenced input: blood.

The CDR3 DNA reads as TGTGCCAGCAGTCCCCGCGGGGGGCTCAATGAGCAGTTCTTC. It codes for CASSPRGGLNEQFF. This chain uses TRBV12-3 or TRBV12-4 with TRBJ2-1; 8 bases are a match to TRBD2. This CDR3 is 14 amino acids long. J gave up 6 bases and V 5 bases, and 6 bases lay outside the gene matches.